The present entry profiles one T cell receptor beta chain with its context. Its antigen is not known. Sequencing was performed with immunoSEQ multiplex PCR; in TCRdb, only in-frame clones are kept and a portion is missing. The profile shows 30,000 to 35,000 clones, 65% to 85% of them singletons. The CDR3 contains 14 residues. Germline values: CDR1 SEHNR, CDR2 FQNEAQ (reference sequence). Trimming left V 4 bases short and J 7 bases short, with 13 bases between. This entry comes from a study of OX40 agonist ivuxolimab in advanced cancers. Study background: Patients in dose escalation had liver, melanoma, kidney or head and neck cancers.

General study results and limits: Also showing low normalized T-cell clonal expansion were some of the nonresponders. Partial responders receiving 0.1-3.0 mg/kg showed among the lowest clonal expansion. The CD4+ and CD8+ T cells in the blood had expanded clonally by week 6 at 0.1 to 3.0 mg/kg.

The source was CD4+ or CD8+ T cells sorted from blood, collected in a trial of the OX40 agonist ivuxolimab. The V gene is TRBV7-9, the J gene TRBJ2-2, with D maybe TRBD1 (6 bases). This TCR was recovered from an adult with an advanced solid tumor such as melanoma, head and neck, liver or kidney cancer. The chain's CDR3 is CASSSGQHHGELFF. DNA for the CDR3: TGTGCCAGCAGCTCTGGACAGCATCACGGGGAGCTGTTTTTT.